Below, 5 T cell receptor beta chains from the same sample are listed, as sequenced in a study of cytomegalovirus exposure and HLA in healthy donors. Primers included in the PCR were 60 Vbeta and 13 Jbeta primers. This table comes from immunoSEQ multiplex PCR, and its TCRdb copy is limited to in-frame clones, with some not included. The sample consists of some 150,000 clones, about 77% of them appearing once. The sequencing input was PBMCs. The receptors here all came from a woman in her forties in good health and CMV-seronegative.

The J gene is TRBJ1-1, the V gene TRBV7-6; D uncertain. This CDR3 spans 15 amino acids. Per the germline V gene, CDR1 is SGHVS and CDR2 is FNYEAQ. The V end was cut by 5 bases, the J end by 0 bases, with 13 bases between. In DNA form, the CDR3 reads TGTGCCAGCAGCCGGGAAGTCAGGATGAACACTGAAGCTTTCTTT. The encoded protein is CASSREVRMNTEAFF.

The chain couples TRBV28 to TRBJ1-5; 9 bases match TRBD1. The length of the CDR3 is 15 residues. Germline-derived CDR1 and CDR2 are MDHEN and SYDVKM. V shed 3 bases, J shed 6 bases, and the junction held 6 bases outside the gene matches. The CDR3 here is CASSFTGGRGQPQHF. In DNA form, the CDR3 reads TGTGCCAGCAGTTTCACAGGGGGCAGAGGTCAGCCCCAGCATTTT.

This clone was found a few times. The rearrangement joins TRBV5-1 to TRBJ2-7; D might be TRBD1 (5 bases). Looked up from germline, CDR1 is SGHRS and CDR2 is YFSETQ. The CDR3 sequence is 14 residues long. Trimming took 4 bases from V and 3 from J, leaving 14 bases between them. In DNA form, the CDR3 reads TGCGCCAGCAGCCCTCGACAGTGGGACTACGAGCAGTACTTC. This codes for CASSPRQWDYEQYF.

V is TRBV12-5 and J is TRBJ1-2; 7 bases agree with TRBD1. The J segment lost 6 bases and the V segment lost 8 bases, leaving 3 bases of the junction unmatched. From germline, CDR1 is LGHNT and CDR2 FRNRAP. CDR3 length: 11 amino acids. The CDR3 spells CASSGTDGYTF. The CDR3 DNA reads as TGTGCTAGTTCCGGGACAGATGGCTACACCTTC.

The J gene is TRBJ2-7, the V gene TRBV4-2, with 7 bases fitting TRBD1. V lost 1 base, J lost 7 bases, and 19 bases stayed unmatched. The CDR3 contains 18 residues. Germline V CDR1 and CDR2: LGHNA, YNFKEQ. CDR3 bases: TGTGCCAGCAGCCAAGTTCGCTTCAGTGGACAGGACGGGGAGGAGCAGTACTTC. It encodes CASSQVRFSGQDGEEQYF.